Shown below are 21 T cell receptor beta chains from a single sample sequenced in a study of shared clonotypes between healthy human individuals. Method: immunoSEQ multiplex PCR; TCRdb's copy keeps in-frame clones and lacks some. Of more than 1 million clones listed, around 82% are singletons. Sequencing was carried out using memory CD4+ T cells from PBMCs. The subset is: CD45RA-negative fraction. These receptors came from a man between 18 and 29 years old in good health. Some clones in this sample may be carry-over from other donors' samples.

This chain joins TRBV29-1 and TRBJ2-5, with 7 bases fitting TRBD1. The V segment lost 3 bases and the J segment 7 bases; nucleotides outside the gene matches: 23. This CDR3 spans 18 amino acids. The germline V gene has CDR1 SQVTM and CDR2 ANQGSEA. The CDR3 bases are TGCAGCGTTGACCGCACCCTCCGACAGGGCCACCAATTTTGGACCCAGTACTTC. It translates to CSVDRTLRQGHQFWTQYF.

This chain joins TRBV27 and TRBJ2-3; no clear D gene. The CDR3 covers 13 residues. V gave up 5 bases and J gave up 0 bases, with 6 bases separating them. Looked up from germline, CDR1 is MNHEY and CDR2 is SMNVEV (reference sequence). The CDR3 coding sequence is TGTGCCAGCAGTACTCCTAGCACAGATACGCAGTATTTT. It yields the protein CASSTPSTDTQYF.

The chain couples TRBV6-5 to TRBJ2-7, with D maybe TRBD1 (5 bases). CDR3 length: 16 residues. Germline CDR1 MNHEY, CDR2 SVGAGI. Trimming removed 3 bases from V and 0 bases from J, with 15 bases in between. The CDR3: CASSYRERQSSYEQYF. CDR3 in DNA: TGTGCCAGCAGTTATCGTGAGAGACAGAGCTCCTACGAGCAGTACTTC.

The chain uses TRBV30 and TRBJ2-5; D might be TRBD2 (5 bases). The CDR3 runs to 16 residues. Germline lookup yields CDR1 GTSNPN and CDR2 SVGIG (reference sequence). V lost 0 bases and J lost 5, with 19 bases in between. The CDR3, as DNA: TGTGCCTGGAGTGTACGTCGACCACCGGGATGGGAGACCCAGTACTTC. This sequence encodes CAWSVRRPPGWETQYF.

The chain links TRBV28 to TRBJ1-5; 7 bases align to TRBD1. Germline values: CDR1 MDHEN, CDR2 SYDVKM. Trimming took 10 bases from V and 1 from J; bases not matched to a gene: 1. This CDR3 has 12 residues. The CDR3 loop reads CAMGQSNQPQHF. DNA for the CDR3: TGTGCCATGGGACAGAGCAATCAGCCCCAGCATTTT.

The chain joins TRBV5-6 to TRBJ1-2; 8 nucleotides agree with TRBD1. CDR1 SGHDT and CDR2 YYEEEE come from the germline V gene. There are 13 residues in the CDR3. Losses at the gene ends were 1 base for V and 6 bases for J; bases not matched to a gene: 2. CDR3 region: CASSLQGANGYTF. The CDR3 DNA sequence: TGTGCCAGCAGCTTGCAGGGGGCGAATGGCTACACCTTC. Based on the CDR3 plus reference TRBV5-6 and TRBJ1-2, the full variable domain is DAGVTQSPTHLIKTRGQQVTLRCSPKSGHDTVSWYQQALGQGPQFIFQYYEEEERQRGNFPDRFSGHQFPNYSSELNVNALLLGDSALYLCASSLQGANGYTFGSGTRLTVV.

The chain recombines TRBV19 with TRBJ1-2; 8 positions match TRBD1. This CDR3 spans 16 amino acids. Germline CDR1 is LNHDA and CDR2 is SQIVND (reference sequence). V was clipped by 7 bases and J by 6 bases; unmatched bases: 16. The CDR3 is CASTILGRGHSDGYTF. In DNA form, the CDR3 reads TGTGCCAGTACCATATTGGGCAGGGGGCATTCCGATGGCTACACCTTC.

This clone was recorded a few times. Distinct nucleotide sequences in the sample also encode this CDR3. V gene TRBV30 combines with J gene TRBJ2-3; D might be TRBD1 or TRBD2, each matching 5 bases. The CDR3 totals 15 residues. V was pared by 1 base and J by 1 base, with 12 bases between. Looked up from germline, CDR1 is GTSNPN and CDR2 is SVGIG (reference sequence). In DNA, the CDR3 is TGTGCCTGGAGTGATAGGGACCCGCGCACAGATACGCAGTATTTT. It specifies CAWSDRDPRTDTQYF.

The J gene is TRBJ1-5, the V gene TRBV6-1; D remains ambiguous. Germline assignment: CDR1 MNHNS and CDR2 SASEGT. V lost 1 base, J lost 6 bases, and 13 bases lay in between. This CDR3 is built from 15 residues. The CDR3 here is CASSEVWVTSQPQHF. DNA of the CDR3: TGTGCCAGCAGTGAAGTCTGGGTCACGAGTCAGCCCCAGCATTTT.

This clone was detected once. The chain is built from TRBV19 and TRBJ2-3; the match to TRBD1 covers 12 bases. The CDR3 is 15 amino acids. With V trimmed by 6 bases and J by 3 bases, 4 bases remained unmatched. Germline CDR1 and CDR2: LNHDA and SQIVND (reference sequence). The CDR3 nucleotides read TGTGCCAGTAGGCCGGGACAGGGGGCAACAGATACGCAGTATTTT. This translates into CASRPGQGATDTQYF.

The gene calls are TRBV19 and TRBJ1-2, with D tentatively TRBD1 (5 bases). The CDR3 totals 14 residues. V lost 3 bases and J 8 bases, leaving 16 bases between the germline ends. Germline CDR1 reads LNHDA; CDR2 reads SQIVND (reference sequence). This chain's CDR3 is CASSILDTPQGYTF. The CDR3 DNA is TGTGCCAGTAGTATCTTGGACACGCCTCAGGGCTACACCTTC.

The chain joins TRBV7-2 to TRBJ2-2; 11 bases match TRBD1. The V and J ends lost 7 bases and 4 bases, in that order; junction bases with no gene match: 8. The CDR3 length is 16 residues. Germline CDR1 and CDR2: SGHTA and FQGNSA. CDR3 amino acids: CASNPGQGAVTGELFF. In DNA, the CDR3 is TGTGCCAGCAACCCCGGACAGGGGGCTGTCACCGGGGAGCTGTTTTTT.

Of note for this clone: The sample has other DNA sequences that encode this CDR3 too. The chain uses TRBV20-1 and TRBJ1-2; the D is unclear. Trimming cost V 3 bases and J 0 bases, with 2 bases left between them. Germline V lookup: CDR1 DFQATT, CDR2 SNEGSKA (reference sequence). The CDR3 totals 11 residues. CDR3 sequence reads: CSASPNYGYTF. The CDR3 DNA follows: TGCAGTGCTAGTCCTAACTATGGCTACACCTTC.

The V gene is TRBV7-2, the J gene TRBJ2-7; 13 nucleotides align to TRBD2. V was pared by 4 bases and J by 4 bases, with 7 bases of the junction left unmatched. CDR3 length: 16 residues. Germline V CDR1 and CDR2: SGHTA, FQGNSA. The CDR3 DNA reads as TGTGCCAGCAGCTACACCGTACTAGCGGGAGGGTACGAGCAGTACTTC. Translation gives CASSYTVLAGGYEQYF.

The V call is TRBV5-4, the J call TRBJ2-7, with 9 bases fitting TRBD1. CDR3 length: 15 amino acids. With 2 bases clipped from V and 4 bases from J, the junction kept 7 bases outside the gene matches. Looked up from germline, CDR1 is SGHNT and CDR2 is YYREEE (reference sequence). The CDR3 region is CASSFRDRVGYEQYF. Written as DNA, the CDR3 is TGTGCCAGCAGCTTTAGGGACAGGGTTGGGTACGAGCAGTACTTC.

The rearrangement links TRBV19 to TRBJ1-5; D might be TRBD1 (5 bases). V gave up 1 base and J gave up 3 bases, with 7 bases separating them. Germline loops: CDR1 LNHDA, CDR2 SQIVND (reference sequence). This CDR3 has 14 amino acids. CDR3 in DNA: TGTGCCAGTAGTATAGCAGGGAACAATCAGCCCCAGCATTTT. Its translation: CASSIAGNNQPQHF.

This clone was found once. This rearrangement joins TRBV5-1 to TRBJ2-7, with 9 bases matching TRBD1. The CDR3 is made up of 17 amino acids. The trim removed 1 base at V and 3 bases at J, leaving 11 bases unmatched. CDR1 is SGHRS and CDR2 is YFSETQ in the germline V gene. CDR3 nucleotide sequence: TGCGCCAGCAGCTTGCGGACCTCCGGGACAGGGAACTACGAGCAGTACTTC. Its translation is CASSLRTSGTGNYEQYF.

This chain joins TRBV5-1 and TRBJ2-7; 7 bases map to TRBD1. The CDR3 extends over 15 amino acids. CDR1 SGHRS and CDR2 YFSETQ come from the germline V gene. J was trimmed by 2 bases and V by 0 bases; bases with no gene match: 5. CDR3 sequence (DNA): TGCGCCAGCAGCTTGGGACAGGGTATCGCCTACGAGCAGTACTTC. Residues: CASSLGQGIAYEQYF.

As to this clone: The same CDR3 is also encoded by other DNA sequences in this sample. V gene TRBV9 combines with J gene TRBJ2-3; D remains unclear. The germline V gene encodes CDR1 SGDLS and CDR2 YYNGEE. V was cut by 0 bases and J by 2 bases, with 4 bases left in between. The CDR3 loop spans 13 amino acids. This CDR3 is CASSVGPTDTQYF. In nucleotides, the CDR3 is TGTGCCAGCAGCGTAGGGCCCACAGATACGCAGTATTTT.

The rearrangement uses TRBV6-1 and TRBJ2-1, with 7 bases aligning to TRBD2. The CDR3 runs 15 residues. Germline V CDR1 and CDR2: MNHNS, SASEGT. The V gene end was trimmed by 2 bases and the J gene end by 1 base; junction bases not matched to a gene: 2. CDR3 sequence reads: CASSEFGGSYNEQFF. The CDR3 nucleotides are TGTGCCAGCAGTGAATTCGGGGGGTCCTACAATGAGCAGTTCTTC.

V usage is TRBV28 and J usage is TRBJ1-2; D gene uncertain. CDR1 is MDHEN, CDR2 SYDVKM, per germline. V was clipped by 5 bases and J by 8 bases, with 9 bases between them. CDR3 size: 11 residues. CDR3 in amino acids: CASSPSWGYTF. CDR3 coding DNA: TGTGCCAGCAGTCCCTCATGGGGCTACACCTTC.